These 22 T cell receptor beta chains were all obtained from the same sample, sequenced in a study of STAT5B mutations in CD4+ large granular lymphocyte leukemia (dated by TCRdb to between 2021 and 2024). The library relied on the immunoSEQ multiplex PCR assay. TCRdb took this table from immuneACCESS and kept in-frame rearrangements with V and J called. Such tables lack part of the clones; where checked against another copy, unresolved V genes explain under half of the gap, and the rest is unexplained. The sample table shows around 2,100 clones, and 75% are seen once. Of the sample, around 1.8% is held by the ten largest clones. Sequencing was carried out using PBMCs. The receptors originated from an older woman with CD4+ T-cell large granular lymphocyte leukemia.

This clone was found a few times. The chain joins TRBV11-2 to TRBJ1-2, with D unresolved. Trimming cost V 3 bases and J 8 bases, with 10 bases left between them. Germline CDR1 is SGHAT and CDR2 is FQNNGV. The CDR3 is 12 amino acids. CDR3 in amino acids: CASSFASGGYTF. In DNA, the CDR3 is TGTGCCAGCAGCTTTGCCTCAGGCGGCTACACCTTC.

The chain recombines TRBV10-3 with TRBJ2-3, with D tentatively TRBD2 (6 bases). CDR1 is ENHRY, CDR2 SYGVKD, per germline. V dropped 9 bases and J dropped 2 bases, with 12 bases sitting between them. The CDR3 is made up of 13 amino acids. The CDR3 protein is CAMRGAFTDTQYF. DNA for the CDR3: TGTGCCATGCGGGGCGCCTTCACAGATACGCAGTATTTT.

The chain recombines TRBV4-1 with TRBJ2-3, with 10 nucleotides matching TRBD2. V was clipped by 1 base and J by 4 bases; unmatched bases: 5. Germline-derived CDR1 and CDR2 are MGHRA and YSYEKL. The CDR3 is made up of 16 amino acids. The CDR3 DNA is TGCGCCAGCAGCCAAGCGGCTAGCGGGAGTGCAGATACGCAGTATTTT. Its protein is CASSQAASGSADTQYF.

The chain has TRBV5-4 and TRBJ2-5; D tentatively reads TRBD1 or TRBD2 (7 bases each). The CDR3 totals 15 residues. V shed 4 bases and J shed 2 bases, with 15 bases lying between them. Germline lookup yields CDR1 SGHNT and CDR2 YYREEE (reference sequence). The CDR3 region is CASSRGRGLQETQYF. CDR3 bases: TGTGCCAGCAGCCGGGGGAGGGGGCTGCAAGAGACCCAGTACTTC.

The V call is TRBV29-1, the J call TRBJ1-2; perhaps TRBD1 as D (5 bases). The CDR3 spans 19 residues. CDR1 is SQVTM and CDR2 is ANQGSEA in the germline V gene. V lost 2 bases, J lost 5 bases, and 30 bases lay in between. CDR3 loop: CSVELNREAGVGVEYGYTF. The CDR3 nucleotides read TGCAGCGTTGAACTGAACCGGGAAGCGGGGGTGGGGGTGGAGTATGGCTACACCTTC.

This sequence joins TRBV29-1 and TRBJ2-1, with 12 bases aligning to TRBD2. Germline V gives CDR1 SQVTM, CDR2 ANQGSEA. The CDR3 has 15 residues. The J segment lost 1 base and the V segment lost 3 bases, leaving 1 base of the junction unmatched. The CDR3 region has the DNA TGCAGCGTTGAGGGGACTAGCGGGTCCTACAATGAGCAGTTCTTC. This codes for CSVEGTSGSYNEQFF.

The chain carries TRBV29-1 and TRBJ2-5, with a weak D call TRBD1 (5 bases). Trimming cost V 3 bases and J 2 bases, with 10 bases left between them. There are 13 residues in the CDR3. Germline CDR1 is SQVTM and CDR2 is ANQGSEA. The CDR3 DNA sequence: TGCAGCGTTGATTTACGGACACAAGAGACCCAGTACTTC. Residues: CSVDLRTQETQYF.

The chain combines TRBV19 with TRBJ2-1; possibly TRBD2 for D (5 bases). This CDR3 has 19 amino acids. CDR1 is LNHDA and CDR2 is SQIVND in the germline V gene (reference sequence). Trimming pared 0 bases from V and 0 bases from J, leaving 18 bases between. The CDR3: CASSIDPRRASGSYNEQFF. The CDR3 nucleotides read TGTGCCAGTAGTATAGATCCCCGCCGAGCAAGCGGCTCCTACAATGAGCAGTTCTTC.

The V call is TRBV2, the J call TRBJ2-1; 7 positions agree with TRBD2. The germline gives CDR1 SNHLY, CDR2 FYNNEI. V dropped 7 bases and J dropped 4; count of bases not matched to a gene: 4. There are 13 residues in the CDR3. The CDR3: CASKRESYNEQFF. The DNA of the CDR3 is TGTGCCAGCAAGCGGGAATCTTACAATGAGCAGTTCTTC.

This clone showed up just a few times. The V and J genes are TRBV2 and TRBJ1-1, with 7 bases that match TRBD1. Germline V gene lookup returns CDR1 SNHLY and CDR2 FYNNEI. Trimming removed 8 bases from V and 1 base from J; junction bases left unmatched: 1. The CDR3 totals 12 residues. CDR3 nucleotide sequence: TGTGCCAGCGGACAGGAGAACACTGAAGCTTTCTTT. Translating it yields CASGQENTEAFF.

This chain uses TRBV5-1 with TRBJ1-3; TRBD1 is a possible D gene (5 bases). The CDR3 extends over 18 amino acids. Germline V gene sequence: CDR1 SGHRS, CDR2 YFSETQ. Deletions cut 0 bases from V and 0 bases from J, with 16 bases between. The CDR3 region has the DNA TGCGCCAGCAGCTTGGAGGGTCTGGGGGGGAGCTCTGGAAACACCATATATTTT. The encoded protein is CASSLEGLGGSSGNTIYF. Supplemented by reference TRBV5-1 and TRBJ1-3, the full variable domain reads KAGVTQTPRYLIKTRGQQVTLSCSPISGHRSVSWYQQTPGQGLQFLFEYFSETQRNKGNFPGRFSGRQFSNSRSEMNVSTLELGDSALYLCASSLEGLGGSSGNTIYFGEGSWLTVV.

The V gene is TRBV5-1, the J gene TRBJ1-4; no reliable D call. Germline-derived CDR1 and CDR2 are SGHRS and YFSETQ. V was shortened by 1 base and J by 0 bases, with 4 bases between the two germline ends. This CDR3 is 14 amino acids long. The CDR3 sequence: CASSLLSTNEKLFF. The CDR3 DNA is TGCGCCAGCAGCTTGCTGTCAACTAATGAAAAACTGTTTTTT.

This clone has only one observation. The rearrangement joins TRBV7-8 to TRBJ2-7; unclear D gene. Germline CDR1 is SGHVS and CDR2 is FQNEAQ. V was pared by 4 bases and J by 0 bases, with 4 bases between. The CDR3 spans 12 residues. CDR3 in amino acids: CASSYNSYEQYF. CDR3 bases: TGTGCCAGCAGCTATAACTCCTACGAGCAGTACTTC.

V and J are TRBV6-5 and TRBJ1-2, with 7 bases identical to TRBD1. J lost 4 bases, V lost 5 bases, and 4 bases had no gene match. Per germline, CDR1 MNHEY and CDR2 SVGAGI. The CDR3 totals 13 residues. The CDR3 loop is CASSASGGYGYTF. CDR3 bases: TGTGCCAGCAGTGCTTCAGGGGGCTATGGCTACACCTTC.

CDR3 region: CASSYIALSSSGANVLTF. CDR3 coding DNA: TGTGCCAGCAGCTACATTGCACTCTCAAGCTCTGGGGCCAACGTCCTGACTTTC. The genes are TRBV7-9 and TRBJ2-6; D not certain. CDR1 and CDR2 (germline): SEHNR, FQNEAQ (reference sequence). The ends were cut back, 4 bases at V and 0 bases at J, with 16 bases in the middle. The CDR3 is 18 residues long.

The CDR3 loop reads CASSPTSQGLNYGYTF. The CDR3 coding sequence is TGTGCCAGCAGCCCCACCTCACAGGGACTCAACTATGGCTACACCTTC. This sequence joins TRBV9 and TRBJ1-2, with a tentative D call TRBD1 (6 bases). V lost 4 bases to trimming and J lost 2 bases, with 18 bases between them. The CDR3 contains 16 residues. Germline CDR1 reads SGDLS; CDR2 reads YYNGEE.

As for this clone: The sample has other DNA sequences that encode this CDR3 too. The chain employs TRBV11-2 and TRBJ2-5; no firm D call. The tail of the sequence fits TRBJ2-7 better, so the J call may be wrong. This CDR3 region has 11 residues. Germline V lookup: CDR1 SGHAT, CDR2 FQNNGV. CDR3 bases: TGTGCCAGCAGCCCCTCCTACGAGCAGTACTTC. Translated, it gives CASSPSYEQYF.

This chain connects TRBV6-5 to TRBJ2-5; D is perhaps TRBD2 (5 bases). Germline assignment: CDR1 MNHEY and CDR2 SVGAGI. V dropped 2 bases and J dropped 4 bases, with 14 bases sitting between them. The CDR3 totals 15 residues. As DNA, the CDR3 is TGTGCCAGCAGTTACAGGTCCGGGGTGGGAGAGACCCAGTACTTC. Its translation is CASSYRSGVGETQYF.

The chain employs TRBV18 and TRBJ1-5; D uncertain. Trimming removed 4 bases from V and 4 bases from J, with 14 bases in between. CDR3 size: 15 residues. Germline CDR1 is KGHSH and CDR2 is LQKENI. The CDR3 is CASSQTERVNQPQHF. The CDR3, as DNA: TGTGCCAGCTCACAGACCGAACGCGTTAATCAGCCCCAGCATTTT. Full variable domain (remainder filled in from reference TRBV18 and TRBJ1-5): NAGVMQNPRHLVRRRGQEARLRCSPMKGHSHVYWYRQLPEEGLKFMVYLQKENIIDESGMPKERFSAEFPKEGPSILRIQQVVRGDSAAYFCASSQTERVNQPQHFGDGTRLSIL.

This clone was seen a single time. J is TRBJ2-6 and V is TRBV14, with D unclear. Germline CDR1 and CDR2: SGHDN and FVKESK. V gave up 5 bases and J gave up 2 bases, with 10 bases separating them. The CDR3 is 15 residues long. The CDR3 reads CASSTVGTGANVLTF. The CDR3 DNA reads TGTGCCAGCAGCACCGTAGGAACTGGGGCCAACGTCCTGACTTTC.

V usage is TRBV29-1 and J usage is TRBJ2-3; 9 nucleotides agree with TRBD1. Trimming removed 5 bases from V and 3 bases from J; junction bases left unmatched: 9. The germline V gene has CDR1 SQVTM and CDR2 ANQGSEA. This CDR3 is 15 amino acids long. The CDR3 coding sequence is TGCAGCGTTCAGTGGGACAGGGAGGGTACAGATACGCAGTATTTT. Protein product: CSVQWDREGTDTQYF.

This clone was counted a single time. At one boundary the junction diverges from the germline segment, which might be a read error. The chain has TRBV7-9 and TRBJ2-3, with D perhaps matching TRBD1 or TRBD2 (5 bases each). This CDR3 contains 15 residues. Germline CDR1 SEHNR, CDR2 FQNEAQ (reference sequence). Here the CDR3 DNA reads TGTGTCAGCAGCTTAGACTTCGGGGCGCTTCCTACGCAGTATTTT. Translating it yields CVSSLDFGALPTQYF.